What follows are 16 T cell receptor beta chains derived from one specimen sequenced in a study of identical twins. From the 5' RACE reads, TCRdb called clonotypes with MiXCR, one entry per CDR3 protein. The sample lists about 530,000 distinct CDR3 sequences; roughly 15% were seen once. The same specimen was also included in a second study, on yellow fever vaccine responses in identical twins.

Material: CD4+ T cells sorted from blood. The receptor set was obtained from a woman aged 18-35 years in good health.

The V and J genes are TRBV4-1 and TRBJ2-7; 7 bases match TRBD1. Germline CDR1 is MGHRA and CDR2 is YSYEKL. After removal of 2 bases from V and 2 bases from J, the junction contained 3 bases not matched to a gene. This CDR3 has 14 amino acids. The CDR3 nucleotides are TGCGCCAGCAGCCAACCGGGACAGACCTACGAGCAGTACTTC. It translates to CASSQPGQTYEQYF.

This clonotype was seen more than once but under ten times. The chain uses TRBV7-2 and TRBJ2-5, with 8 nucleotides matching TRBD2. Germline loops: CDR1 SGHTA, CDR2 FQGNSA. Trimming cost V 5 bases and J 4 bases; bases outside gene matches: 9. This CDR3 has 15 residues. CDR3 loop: CASSPRGAGVETQYF. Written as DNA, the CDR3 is TGTGCCAGCAGCCCTCGGGGAGCGGGAGTAGAGACCCAGTACTTC.

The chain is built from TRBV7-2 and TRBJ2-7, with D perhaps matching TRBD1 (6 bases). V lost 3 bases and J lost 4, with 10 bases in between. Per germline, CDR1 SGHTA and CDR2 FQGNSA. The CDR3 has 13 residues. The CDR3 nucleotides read TGTGCCAGCAGCTTCGCAGGGGATTACGAGCAGTACGTC. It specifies CASSFAGDYEQYV.

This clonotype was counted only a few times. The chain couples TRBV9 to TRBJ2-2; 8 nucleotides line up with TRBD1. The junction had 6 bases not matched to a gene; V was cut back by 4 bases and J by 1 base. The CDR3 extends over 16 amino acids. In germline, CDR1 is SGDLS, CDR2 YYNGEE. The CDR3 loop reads CASSTIGTGNTGELFF. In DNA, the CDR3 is TGTGCCAGCAGCACAATAGGGACAGGGAACACCGGGGAGCTGTTTTTT.

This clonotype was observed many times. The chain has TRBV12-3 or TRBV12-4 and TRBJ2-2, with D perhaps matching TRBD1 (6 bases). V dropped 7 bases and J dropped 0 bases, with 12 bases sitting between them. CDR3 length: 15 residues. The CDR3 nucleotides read TGTGCCAGCATTCCGGGGACACCGAACACCGGGGAGCTGTTTTTT. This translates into CASIPGTPNTGELFF.

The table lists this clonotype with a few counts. CDR3 sequence: CASMTTGTGKAEAFF. Written as DNA, the CDR3 is TGTGCCAGCATGACTACCGGGACAGGAAAGGCTGAAGCTTTCTTT. The chain combines TRBV28 with TRBJ1-1; 8 bases are a match to TRBD1. The length of the CDR3 is 15 residues. The ends lost 7 bases at V and 6 bases at J; junction bases unmatched: 13. Germline-derived CDR1 and CDR2 are MDHEN and SYDVKM.

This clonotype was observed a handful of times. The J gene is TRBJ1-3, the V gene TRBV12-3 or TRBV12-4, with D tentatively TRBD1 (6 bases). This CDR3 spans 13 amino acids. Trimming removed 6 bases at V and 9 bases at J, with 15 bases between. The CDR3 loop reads CASRYREQSTIYF. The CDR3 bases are TGTGCCAGCAGATACAGGGAACAGAGCACCATATATTTT.

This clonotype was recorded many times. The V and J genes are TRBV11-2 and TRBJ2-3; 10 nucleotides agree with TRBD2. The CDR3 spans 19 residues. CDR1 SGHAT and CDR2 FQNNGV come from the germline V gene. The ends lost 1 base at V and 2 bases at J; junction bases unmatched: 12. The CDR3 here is CASSLGYLAGALNTDTQYF. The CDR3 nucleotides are TGTGCCAGCAGCTTAGGGTATCTAGCGGGAGCCCTAAACACAGATACGCAGTATTTT.

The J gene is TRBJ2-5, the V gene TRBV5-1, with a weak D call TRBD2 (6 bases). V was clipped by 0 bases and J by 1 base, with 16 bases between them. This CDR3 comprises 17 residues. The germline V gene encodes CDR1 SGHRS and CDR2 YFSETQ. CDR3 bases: TGCGCCAGCAGCTTGGGGGGTTCTACTAGCAGCCAAGAGACCCAGTACTTC. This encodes CASSLGGSTSSQETQYF.

The CDR3 reads CASSQDRGGPKGDEQFF. The DNA of the CDR3 is TGTGCCAGCAGCCAAGATCGAGGAGGACCTAAGGGGGATGAGCAGTTCTTC. This rearrangement joins TRBV4-2 to TRBJ2-1, with a tentative D call TRBD1 (6 bases). Germline V lookup: CDR1 LGHNA, CDR2 YNFKEQ. Trimming removed 0 bases at V and 8 bases at J, with 20 bases between. The CDR3 has 17 residues.

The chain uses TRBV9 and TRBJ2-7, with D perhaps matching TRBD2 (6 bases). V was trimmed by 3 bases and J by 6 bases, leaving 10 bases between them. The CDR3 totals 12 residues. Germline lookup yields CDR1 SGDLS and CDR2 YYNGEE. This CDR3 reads CASSGGGFEQYF. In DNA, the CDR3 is TGTGCCAGCAGCGGCGGAGGGTTCGAGCAGTACTTC.

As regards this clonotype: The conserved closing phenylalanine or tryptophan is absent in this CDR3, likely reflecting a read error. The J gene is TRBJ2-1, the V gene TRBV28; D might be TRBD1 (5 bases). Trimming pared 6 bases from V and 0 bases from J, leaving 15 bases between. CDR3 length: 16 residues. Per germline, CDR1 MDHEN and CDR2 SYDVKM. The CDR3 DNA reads TGTGCCAGCAGCAACCTACAGGCTCGCTCCTACAATGAGCAGTTCCTC. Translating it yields CASSNLQARSYNEQFL.

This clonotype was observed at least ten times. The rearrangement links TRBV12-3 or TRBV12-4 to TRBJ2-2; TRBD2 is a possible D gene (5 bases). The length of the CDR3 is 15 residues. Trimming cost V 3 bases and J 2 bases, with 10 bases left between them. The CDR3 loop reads CASSFEGLNTGELFF. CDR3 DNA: TGTGCCAGCAGTTTTGAGGGCCTAAACACCGGGGAGCTGTTTTTT.

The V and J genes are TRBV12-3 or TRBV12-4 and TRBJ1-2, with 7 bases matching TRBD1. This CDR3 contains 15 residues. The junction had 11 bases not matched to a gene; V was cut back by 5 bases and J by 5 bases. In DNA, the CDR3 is TGTGCCAGCAGTCCCTGGACAGGTGAGGGATATGGCTACACCTTC. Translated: CASSPWTGEGYGYTF.

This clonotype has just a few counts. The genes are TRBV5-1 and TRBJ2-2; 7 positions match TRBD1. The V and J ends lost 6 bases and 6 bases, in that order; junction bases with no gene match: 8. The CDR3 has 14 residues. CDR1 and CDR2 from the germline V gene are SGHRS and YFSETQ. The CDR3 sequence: CASTEQGLAGELFF. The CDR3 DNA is TGCGCCAGCACAGAACAGGGGTTGGCCGGGGAGCTGTTTTTT. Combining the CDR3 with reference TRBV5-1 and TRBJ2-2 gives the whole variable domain KAGVTQTPRYLIKTRGQQVTLSCSPISGHRSVSWYQQTPGQGLQFLFEYFSETQRNKGNFPGRFSGRQFSNSRSEMNVSTLELGDSALYLCASTEQGLAGELFFGEGSRLTVL.

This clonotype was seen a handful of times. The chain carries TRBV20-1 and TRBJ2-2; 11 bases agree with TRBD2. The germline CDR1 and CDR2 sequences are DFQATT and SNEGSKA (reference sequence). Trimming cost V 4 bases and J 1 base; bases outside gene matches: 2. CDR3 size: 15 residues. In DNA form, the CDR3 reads TGCAGTGCTATTGGACTAGCGGGGAACACCGGGGAGCTGTTTTTT. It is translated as CSAIGLAGNTGELFF.